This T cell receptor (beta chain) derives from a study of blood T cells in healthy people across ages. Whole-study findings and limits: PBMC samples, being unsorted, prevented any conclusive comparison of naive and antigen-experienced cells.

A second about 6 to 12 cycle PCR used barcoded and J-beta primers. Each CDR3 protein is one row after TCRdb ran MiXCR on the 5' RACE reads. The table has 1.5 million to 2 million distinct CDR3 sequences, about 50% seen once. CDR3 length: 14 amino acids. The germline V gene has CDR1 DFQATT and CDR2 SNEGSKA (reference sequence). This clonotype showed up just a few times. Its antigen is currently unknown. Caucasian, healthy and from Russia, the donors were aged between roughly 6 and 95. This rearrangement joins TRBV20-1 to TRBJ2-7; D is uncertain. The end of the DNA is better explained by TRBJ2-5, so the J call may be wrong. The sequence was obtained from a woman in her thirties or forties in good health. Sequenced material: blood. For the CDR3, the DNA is TGCAGTGCTAGAGTGGTGGCATCCTCAGAGACCCAGTACTTC. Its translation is CSARVVASSETQYF.